This T cell receptor beta chain was profiled in a study of T cell responses to AZD1222 COVID-19 vaccine. Broader study findings: Dominant CD4 TCR responses targeted spike regions 160-218 and 743-854. Among those given AZD1222, only five to seven were seropositive at baseline. White British donors predominated, females outnumbered males, and clonal diversity was possibly underestimated. Targets within unmutated variant regions were reportedly found for nearly half of spike-specific TCRs.

V dropped 3 bases and J dropped 4; count of bases not matched to a gene: 3. The CDR3 sequence is 15 residues long. Looked up from germline, CDR1 is LGHDT and CDR2 is YNNKEL (reference sequence). As to this clone: Its antigen is currently unknown.

TCRdb keeps only in-frame clones here, not all; method: immunoSEQ multiplex PCR. The sample shows approximately 150,000 clones, 91% of them seen only once. The sample in question was peripheral blood, obtained 28 days after the second dose of the MenACWY control vaccine. The TCR sequence derives from an adult who received the MenACWY meningococcal vaccine as a control. J is TRBJ1-4 and V is TRBV3-1 (or the pseudogene TRBV3-2); 9 bases agree with TRBD1. The CDR3 here is CASSHPGQGNEKLFF. The CDR3 DNA is TGTGCCAGCAGCCACCCGGGACAGGGTAATGAAAAACTGTTTTTT.